The 23 T cell receptor beta chains given below trace back to one sample, sequenced in a study of regulatory T cells in long-lasting Graves disease. Indicated time point: newly diagnosed GD, antithyroid drugs for less than 3 months. The TCR library was made from RNA that had been extracted from PBMCs in TRIzol. With iRepertoire HTBI primers and Arm-PCR of CDR3 regions, TCR beta libraries were built. TCRdb processed the multiplex PCR reads anew with MiXCR; each CDR3 protein has one entry. The sample includes approximately 540,000 distinct CDR3 sequences, around 12% of them seen just once. The same sample was also studied in work on T cells in Graves' hyperthyroidism and ophthalmopathy.

The source material was peripheral blood mononuclear cells (PBMCs), sampled at new diagnosis, from a patient treated with antithyroid drugs. These TCRs come from a woman aged 25 to 39 with Graves disease.

This clonotype has ten or more counts. The chain links TRBV7-9 to TRBJ2-7, with 13 bases that match TRBD2. Germline trimming cut 5 bases from V and 7 bases from J; bases unmatched to any gene: 8. From germline, CDR1 is SEHNR and CDR2 FQNEAQ (reference sequence). CDR3 length: 15 amino acids. The CDR3 DNA reads as TGTGCCAGCAGCCCTGGACTAGCGGGAGTTGGTGAGCAGTACTTC. As protein: CASSPGLAGVGEQYF.

This clonotype was observed a handful of times. The CDR3 nucleotides are TGCGCCAGCAGCCAAGGGGGACTACTTAGCTCCTACAATGAGCAGTTCTTC. This encodes CASSQGGLLSSYNEQFF. The chain employs TRBV4-1 and TRBJ2-1; 7 nucleotides line up with TRBD2. Per germline, CDR1 MGHRA and CDR2 YSYEKL. This CDR3 is 17 amino acids long. Germline trimming cut 1 base from V and 0 bases from J; bases unmatched to any gene: 6.

This clonotype came up many times. V usage is TRBV7-2 and J usage is TRBJ2-3; 12 positions match TRBD2. The CDR3 loop spans 15 amino acids. Trimming took 4 bases from V and 6 from J; bases not matched to a gene: 5. Germline V gene sequence: CDR1 SGHTA, CDR2 FQGNSA. CDR3 region: CASSSSGRAADTQYF. The CDR3 nucleotides are TGTGCCAGCAGCTCTAGCGGGAGGGCCGCGGATACGCAGTATTTT.

This clonotype was counted a few times. The rearrangement uses TRBV4-1 and TRBJ2-1; 8 nucleotides agree with TRBD1. Germline V gene data show CDR1 as MGHRA and CDR2 as YSYEKL. J was trimmed by 3 bases and V by 2 bases; bases with no gene match: 12. This CDR3 has 18 residues. Written as DNA, the CDR3 is TGCGCCAGCAGCCAACAGGGGGCTTCTGTTTTTGGCTACAATGAGCAGTTCTTC. Its protein is CASSQQGASVFGYNEQFF.

This clonotype has ten or more counts. This chain joins TRBV18 and TRBJ2-5; the D call may be TRBD1 or TRBD2 (5 bases each). The J call may not be correct, given that the DNA end is closer to TRBJ2-1. The germline V gene has CDR1 KGHSH and CDR2 LQKENI. The CDR3 runs to 16 residues. The CDR3 nucleotides are TGTGCCAGCTCACCACGTAAAGGTCAGAGGGGCAATGAGCAGTTCTTC. Its translation is CASSPRKGQRGNEQFF.

This clonotype was detected ten times or more. This chain joins TRBV5-1 and TRBJ2-4; 7 bases line up with TRBD1. Germline V gives CDR1 SGHRS, CDR2 YFSETQ. The junction had 7 bases not matched to a gene; V was cut back by 4 bases and J by 0 bases. This CDR3 is built from 16 residues. The CDR3 sequence is CASSPGQLLAKNIQYF. The CDR3 DNA is TGCGCCAGCAGCCCGGGACAGCTTCTAGCCAAAAACATTCAGTACTTC.

This clonotype showed up many times. The chain joins TRBV7-3 to TRBJ2-3, with D maybe TRBD1 (5 bases). Trimming took off 3 bases at V and 2 bases at J, with 9 bases between the two ends. The CDR3 contains 14 residues. CDR1 is SGHTA, CDR2 FQGTGA, per germline. DNA of the CDR3: TGTGCCAGCAGCTTGCGGACAAACACAGATACGCAGTATTTT. It encodes CASSLRTNTDTQYF.

This clonotype appeared many times. The chain employs TRBV2 and TRBJ2-7; the D gene is possibly TRBD1 (5 bases). The CDR3 has 13 residues. V was shortened by 5 bases and J by 2 bases, with 10 bases between the two germline ends. The germline V gene encodes CDR1 SNHLY and CDR2 FYNNEI. The CDR3 reads CASSSRTPYEQYF. The CDR3 nucleotides are TGTGCCAGCAGTTCAAGGACACCCTACGAGCAGTACTTC.

This clonotype was counted a few times. The gene calls are TRBV6-1 and TRBJ2-1, with D unresolved. The CDR3 spans 14 residues. V was pared by 7 bases and J by 6 bases, with 16 bases between. Germline V gene data show CDR1 as MNHNS and CDR2 as SASEGT. CDR3 sequence reads: CASKSGVGGNEQFF. The CDR3 bases are TGTGCCAGCAAGAGTGGGGTTGGCGGCAATGAGCAGTTCTTC.

As for this clonotype: A far larger clone differs by one base, so this is likely a read error. The chain joins TRBV11-1 to TRBJ2-1; D call uncertain. Looked up from germline, CDR1 is SGHAT and CDR2 is FQDESV (reference sequence). The CDR3 is 13 amino acids. In DNA form, the CDR3 reads TGTGCCAGCAGATCCTTGTACGGTTATGGGCAGTGCTTC. It specifies CASRSLYGYGQCF.

This clonotype has more than one count but fewer than ten. The chain couples TRBV7-9 to TRBJ1-2, with 9 bases aligning to TRBD1. J gave up 6 bases and V 0 bases, and 2 bases lay outside the gene matches. The CDR3 spans 14 residues. CDR1 and CDR2 from the germline V gene are SEHNR and FQNEAQ (reference sequence). The CDR3 reads CASSLAGQGNGYTF. CDR3 nucleotides: TGTGCCAGCAGCTTAGCGGGACAGGGTAATGGCTACACCTTC.

This clonotype came up many times. The V call is TRBV11-3, the J call TRBJ2-4; D is ambiguous. There are 17 residues in the CDR3. CDR1 is SGHNT and CDR2 is YENEEA in the germline V gene. Trimming took 5 bases from V and 0 from J, leaving 17 bases between them. The CDR3 DNA reads as TGTGCCAGCAGCCCAGGTCCTGGGAATACAGCCAAAAACATTCAGTACTTC. Translating it yields CASSPGPGNTAKNIQYF.

The table lists this clonotype with a few counts. Mismatch with germline at one junction end may stem from a read error. The V call is TRBV6-1, the J call TRBJ1-1; TRBD1 aligns across 7 bases. CDR1 and CDR2 (germline): MNHNS, SASEGT. The CDR3 length is 13 residues. CDR3 in amino acids: CASREGTDLDAFF. CDR3 sequence (DNA): TGTGCCAGCAGAGAAGGGACAGACCTTGACGCTTTCTTT.

The gene calls are TRBV25-1 and TRBJ2-1, with 10 nucleotides matching TRBD2. Per the germline V gene, CDR1 is MGHDK and CDR2 is SYGVNS. V dropped 2 bases and J dropped 12; count of bases not matched to a gene: 10. The CDR3 totals 15 residues. The CDR3 is CASSEPGLAATAQFF. The CDR3 coding sequence is TGTGCCAGCAGTGAACCTGGACTAGCGGCTACCGCGCAGTTCTTC. Drawing the rest from reference TRBV25-1 and TRBJ2-1, the complete variable domain is EADIYQTPRYLVIGTGKKITLECSQTMGHDKMYWYQQDPGMELHLIHYSYGVNSTEKGDLSSESTVSRIRTEHFPLTLESARPSHTSQYLCASSEPGLAATAQFFGPGTRLTVL.

The table lists this clonotype with many counts. The chain uses TRBV11-2 and TRBJ1-6; the D is unclear. The CDR3 covers 14 residues. Trimming removed 5 bases at V and 9 bases at J, with 14 bases between. The germline V gene has CDR1 SGHAT and CDR2 FQNNGV. The CDR3 nucleotides are TGTGCCAGCAGCCCCCCGGAAACTCGTTCACCCCTCCACTTT. This sequence encodes CASSPPETRSPLHF.

The sample holds many counts of this clonotype. CDR3 coding DNA: TGTGCCAGCAGCCAAGAATCGGCGAATCAGCCCCAGCATTTT. It encodes CASSQESANQPQHF. The V call is TRBV3-1, the J call TRBJ1-5; D gene unclear. There are 14 residues in the CDR3. Trimming removed 0 bases at V and 4 bases at J, with 7 bases between. Germline CDR1 is LGHDT and CDR2 is YNNKEL (reference sequence).

This clonotype has ten or more counts. This chain joins TRBV11-3 and TRBJ2-7; TRBD1 matches 7 bases. Germline values: CDR1 SGHNT, CDR2 YENEEA. This CDR3 has 15 residues. Trimming removed 4 bases from V and 0 bases from J; junction bases left unmatched: 6. The CDR3 sequence: CASSSGQASSYEQYF. The CDR3 DNA sequence: TGTGCCAGCAGCTCAGGACAGGCTAGCTCCTACGAGCAGTACTTC.

The sample holds many counts of this clonotype. V is TRBV10-3 and J is TRBJ1-3, with 9 bases fitting TRBD1. V was pared by 5 bases and J by 2 bases, with 4 bases of the junction left unmatched. Germline V gene sequence: CDR1 ENHRY, CDR2 SYGVKD. The CDR3 runs 15 residues. The CDR3 DNA is TGTGCCATCAGTTCACAGGGGGCGACTGGAAACACCATATATTTT. It codes for CAISSQGATGNTIYF.

This clonotype showed up many times. The V gene is TRBV10-3, the J gene TRBJ1-5; no reliable D call. Germline assignment: CDR1 ENHRY and CDR2 SYGVKD. This CDR3 is built from 14 residues. With 0 bases removed from V and 6 bases from J, the gap between germline ends came to 9 bases. The CDR3 spells CAISESGVTQPQHF. CDR3 DNA sequence: TGTGCCATCAGTGAGTCCGGGGTAACTCAGCCCCAGCATTTT.

This clonotype has more than one count but fewer than ten. The CDR3 nucleotides read TGCGCCAGCAGTGACCTCGGGACAGGGGCGGACGAGCAGTACTTC. This gives the protein CASSDLGTGADEQYF. The rearrangement uses TRBV10-1 and TRBJ2-7; 10 bases line up with TRBD1. The CDR3 has 15 amino acids. V shed 3 bases, J shed 5 bases, and the junction held 7 bases outside the gene matches. Germline CDR1 WNHNN, CDR2 SYGVQD (reference sequence).

This clonotype was seen many times. This chain uses TRBV19 with TRBJ2-1; TRBD2 agrees at 8 bases. The germline V gene encodes CDR1 LNHDA and CDR2 SQIVND (reference sequence). V shed 6 bases and J 4 bases; nucleotides not matched to a gene: 8. The CDR3 sequence is 15 residues long. The CDR3 region is CASRSMASGYNEQFF. The CDR3 DNA sequence: TGTGCCAGTAGGTCGATGGCTAGCGGGTACAATGAGCAGTTCTTC.

In its sample, this clonotype was seen many times. One junction end does not reproduce the germline sequence, and a read error may be involved. The V and J genes are TRBV3-1 and TRBJ2-1; D uncertain. CDR1 and CDR2 (germline): LGHDT, YNNKEL (reference sequence). The CDR3 extends over 11 amino acids. CDR3 coding DNA: TGCGCCAGCAGCCAAGGCAATGAGCAGTTCTTC. Translating it yields CASSQGNEQFF.

This clonotype was detected a few times. The rearrangement uses TRBV15 and TRBJ2-3; perhaps D is TRBD1 or TRBD2 (5 bases each). V was clipped by 0 bases and J by 6 bases, with 13 bases between them. The germline CDR1 and CDR2 sequences are LNHNV and YYDKDF (reference sequence). The CDR3 contains 15 residues. The CDR3 protein is CATSRDGDPSDTQYF. CDR3 nucleotide sequence: TGTGCCACCAGCAGAGATGGGGACCCTTCTGATACGCAGTATTTT.